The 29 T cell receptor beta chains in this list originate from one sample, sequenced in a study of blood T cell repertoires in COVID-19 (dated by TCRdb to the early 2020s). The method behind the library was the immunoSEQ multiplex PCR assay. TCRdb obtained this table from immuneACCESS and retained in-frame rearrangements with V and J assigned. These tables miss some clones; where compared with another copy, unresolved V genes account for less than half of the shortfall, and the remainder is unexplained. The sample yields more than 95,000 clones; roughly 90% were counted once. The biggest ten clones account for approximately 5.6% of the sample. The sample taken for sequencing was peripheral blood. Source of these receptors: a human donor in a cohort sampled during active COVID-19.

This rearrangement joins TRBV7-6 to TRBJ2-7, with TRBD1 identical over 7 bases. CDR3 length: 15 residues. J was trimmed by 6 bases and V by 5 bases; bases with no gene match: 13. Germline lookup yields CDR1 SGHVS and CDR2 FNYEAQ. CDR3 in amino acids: CASSPGITGEREQYF. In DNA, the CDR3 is TGTGCCAGCAGCCCTGGGATTACAGGGGAACGCGAGCAGTACTTC.

CDR3 in amino acids: CASSLGTGISYEQYF. The CDR3 DNA reads TGTGCCAGCAGCTTGGGGACAGGTATCTCCTACGAGCAGTACTTC. The chain links TRBV5-5 to TRBJ2-7; TRBD1 matches 7 bases. Germline V gene sequence: CDR1 SGHKS, CDR2 YYEKEE (reference sequence). The CDR3 spans 15 residues. The trim removed 0 bases at V and 0 bases at J, leaving 3 bases unmatched.

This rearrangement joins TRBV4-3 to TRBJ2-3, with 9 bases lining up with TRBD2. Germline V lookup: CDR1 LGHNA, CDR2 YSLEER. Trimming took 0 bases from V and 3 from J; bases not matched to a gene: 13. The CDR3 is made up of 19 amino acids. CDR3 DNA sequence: TGCGCCAGCAGCCAAGATCTCTCTTCAGCGGGGGGACGTACAGATACGCAGTATTTT. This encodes CASSQDLSSAGGRTDTQYF.

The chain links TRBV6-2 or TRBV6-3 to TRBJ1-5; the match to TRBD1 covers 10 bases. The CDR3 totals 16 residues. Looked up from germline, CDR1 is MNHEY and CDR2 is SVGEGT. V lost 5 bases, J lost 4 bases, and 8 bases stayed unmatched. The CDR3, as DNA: TGTGCCAGCAGTCCCGCGGGACAGGGGAGGAATCAGCCCCAGCATTTT. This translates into CASSPAGQGRNQPQHF.

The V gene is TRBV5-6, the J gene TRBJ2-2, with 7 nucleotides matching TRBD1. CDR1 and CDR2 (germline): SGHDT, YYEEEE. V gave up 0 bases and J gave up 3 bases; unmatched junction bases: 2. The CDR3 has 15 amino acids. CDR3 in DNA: TGTGCCAGCAGCTTGGGGGACAGCTACACCGGGGAGCTGTTTTTT. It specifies CASSLGDSYTGELFF.

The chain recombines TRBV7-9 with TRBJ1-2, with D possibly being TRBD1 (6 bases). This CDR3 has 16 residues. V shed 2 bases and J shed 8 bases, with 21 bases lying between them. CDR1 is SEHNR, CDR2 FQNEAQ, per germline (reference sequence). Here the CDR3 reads CASSLWGPTGQGGYTF. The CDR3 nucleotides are TGTGCCAGCAGCTTATGGGGCCCCACAGGGCAGGGCGGCTACACCTTC.

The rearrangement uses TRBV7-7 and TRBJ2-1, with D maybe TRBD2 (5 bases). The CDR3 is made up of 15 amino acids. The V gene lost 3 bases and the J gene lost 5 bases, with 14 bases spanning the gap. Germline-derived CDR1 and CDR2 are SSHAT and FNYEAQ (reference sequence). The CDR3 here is CASSLNEGWNNEQFF. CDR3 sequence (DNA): TGTGCCAGCAGCTTGAATGAGGGTTGGAACAATGAGCAGTTCTTC. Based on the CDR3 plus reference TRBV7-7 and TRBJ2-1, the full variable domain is GAGVSQSPRYKVTKRGQDVTLRCDPISSHATLYWYQQALGQGPEFLTYFNYEAQPDKSGLPSDRFSAERPEGSISTLTIQRTEQRDSAMYRCASSLNEGWNNEQFFGPGTRLTVL.

CDR3 region: CASRAGSFQETQYF. CDR3 DNA sequence: TGTGCCAGCAGGGCCGGGTCCTTCCAAGAGACCCAGTACTTC. V is TRBV2 and J is TRBJ2-5; D is unclear. The V and J ends lost 6 bases and 1 base respectively, with 12 bases between them. CDR3 length: 14 amino acids. The germline CDR1 and CDR2 sequences are SNHLY and FYNNEI.

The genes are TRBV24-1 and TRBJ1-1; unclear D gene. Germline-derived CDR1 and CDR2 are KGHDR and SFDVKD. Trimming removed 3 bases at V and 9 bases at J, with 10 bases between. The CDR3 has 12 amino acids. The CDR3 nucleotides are TGTGCCACCAGTGATGAGGGTCCCCAAGCTTTCTTT. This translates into CATSDEGPQAFF.

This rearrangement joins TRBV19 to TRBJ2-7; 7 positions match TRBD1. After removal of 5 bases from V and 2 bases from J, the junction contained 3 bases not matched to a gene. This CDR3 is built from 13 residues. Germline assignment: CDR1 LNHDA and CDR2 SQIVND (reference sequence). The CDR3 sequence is CASSPGQAYEQYF. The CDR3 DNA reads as TGTGCCAGTAGTCCCGGACAGGCCTACGAGCAGTACTTC.

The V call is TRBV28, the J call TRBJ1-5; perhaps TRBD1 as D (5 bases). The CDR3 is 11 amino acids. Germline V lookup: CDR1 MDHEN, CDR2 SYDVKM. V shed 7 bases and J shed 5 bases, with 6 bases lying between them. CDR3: CASTTDQPQHF. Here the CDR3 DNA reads TGTGCCAGCACGACAGATCAGCCCCAGCATTTT.

CDR3 protein: CASRPPIVLAEKSNTGELFF. The CDR3 DNA sequence: TGTGCCAGCAGACCTCCCATTGTGCTAGCGGAAAAATCGAACACCGGGGAGCTGTTTTTT. The chain combines TRBV28 with TRBJ2-2; 7 bases are a match to TRBD2. V trimming: 6 bases; J trimming: 0 bases; junction bases outside the gene matches: 19. Germline CDR1 and CDR2: MDHEN and SYDVKM. The CDR3 extends over 20 amino acids.

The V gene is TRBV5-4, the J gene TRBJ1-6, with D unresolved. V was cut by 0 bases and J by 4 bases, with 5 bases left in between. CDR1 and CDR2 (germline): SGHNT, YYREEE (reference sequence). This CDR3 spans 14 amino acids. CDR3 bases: TGTGCCAGCAGCTTGGCCCTTTATAATTCACCCCTCCACTTT. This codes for CASSLALYNSPLHF.

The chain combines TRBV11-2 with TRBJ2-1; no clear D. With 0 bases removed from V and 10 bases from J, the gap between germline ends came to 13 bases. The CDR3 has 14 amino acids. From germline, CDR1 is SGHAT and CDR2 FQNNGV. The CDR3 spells CASSLDARVGEQFF. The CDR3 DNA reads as TGTGCCAGCAGCTTAGATGCGCGTGTGGGCGAGCAGTTCTTC.

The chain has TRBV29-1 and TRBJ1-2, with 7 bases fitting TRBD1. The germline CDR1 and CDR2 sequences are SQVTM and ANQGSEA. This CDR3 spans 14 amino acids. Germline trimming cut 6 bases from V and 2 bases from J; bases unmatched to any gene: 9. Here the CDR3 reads CSVLPGQPNYGYTF. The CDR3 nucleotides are TGCAGCGTCTTACCGGGACAGCCCAACTATGGCTACACCTTC.

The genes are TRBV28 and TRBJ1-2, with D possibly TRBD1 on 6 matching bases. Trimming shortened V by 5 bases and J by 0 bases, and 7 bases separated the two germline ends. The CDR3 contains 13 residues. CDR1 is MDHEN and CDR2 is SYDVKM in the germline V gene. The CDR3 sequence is CASSEGANYGYTF. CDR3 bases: TGTGCCAGCAGTGAGGGGGCTAACTATGGCTACACCTTC.

The DNA of the CDR3 is TGTGCTAGTGGTCACCAACAGGGAAAAGCTTTCTTT. It is translated as CASGHQQGKAFF. The chain employs TRBV12-5 and TRBJ1-1; a possible D gene is TRBD1 (6 bases). Germline CDR1 LGHNT, CDR2 FRNRAP. Trimming stripped 5 bases from V and 9 bases from J, with 13 bases between. The CDR3 extends over 12 amino acids. The variable domain in full, with the rest retrieved from reference TRBV12-5 and TRBJ1-1, is DARVTQTPRHKVTEMGQEVTMRCQPILGHNTVFWYRQTMMQGLELLAYFRNRAPLDDSGMPKDRFSAEMPDATLATLKIQPSEPRDSAVYFCASGHQQGKAFFGQGTRLTVV.

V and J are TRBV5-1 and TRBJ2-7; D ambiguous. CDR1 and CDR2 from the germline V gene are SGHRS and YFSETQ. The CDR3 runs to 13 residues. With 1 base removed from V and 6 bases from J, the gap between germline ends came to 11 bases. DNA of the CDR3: TGCGCCAGCAGCTTGAATTCGGGTCCCGAGCAGTACTTC. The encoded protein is CASSLNSGPEQYF.

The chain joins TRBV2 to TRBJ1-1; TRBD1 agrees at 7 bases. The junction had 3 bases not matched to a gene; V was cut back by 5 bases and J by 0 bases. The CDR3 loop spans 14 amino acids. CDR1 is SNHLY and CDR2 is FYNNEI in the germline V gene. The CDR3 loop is CASSRQGMNTEAFF. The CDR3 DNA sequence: TGTGCCAGCAGTCGACAGGGCATGAACACTGAAGCTTTCTTT.

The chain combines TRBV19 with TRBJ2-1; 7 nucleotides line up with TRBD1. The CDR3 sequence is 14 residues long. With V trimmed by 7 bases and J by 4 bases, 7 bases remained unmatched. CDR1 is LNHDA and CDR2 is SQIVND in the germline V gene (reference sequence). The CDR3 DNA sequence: TGTGCCAGTAAAGCCGGGACAGAATACAATGAGCAGTTCTTC. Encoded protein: CASKAGTEYNEQFF. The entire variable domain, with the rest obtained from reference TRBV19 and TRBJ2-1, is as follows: DGGITQSPKYLFRKEGQNVTLSCEQNLNHDAMYWYRQDPGQGLRLIYYSQIVNDFQKGDIAEGYSVSREKKESFPLTVTSAQKNPTAFYLCASKAGTEYNEQFFGPGTRLTVL.

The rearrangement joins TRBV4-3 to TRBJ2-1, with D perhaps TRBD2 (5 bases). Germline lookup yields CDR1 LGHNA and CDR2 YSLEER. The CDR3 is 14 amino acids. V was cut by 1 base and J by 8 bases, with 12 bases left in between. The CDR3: CASSQAPLAYEQFF. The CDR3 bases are TGCGCCAGCAGCCAAGCCCCCCTAGCCTATGAGCAGTTCTTC.

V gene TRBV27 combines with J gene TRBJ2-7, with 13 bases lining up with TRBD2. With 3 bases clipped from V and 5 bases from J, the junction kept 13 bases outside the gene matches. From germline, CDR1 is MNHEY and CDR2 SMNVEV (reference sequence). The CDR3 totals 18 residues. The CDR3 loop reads CASSFRRPGTSGKDEQYF. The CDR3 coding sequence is TGTGCCAGCAGTTTTCGCCGCCCTGGGACTAGCGGGAAGGACGAGCAGTACTTC.

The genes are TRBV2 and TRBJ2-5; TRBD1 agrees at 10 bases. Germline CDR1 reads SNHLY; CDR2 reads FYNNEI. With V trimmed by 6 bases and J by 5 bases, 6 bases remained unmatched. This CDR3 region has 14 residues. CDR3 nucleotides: TGTGCCAGCAGCGGGGACAGGGGCCAGGAGACCCAGTACTTC. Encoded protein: CASSGDRGQETQYF.

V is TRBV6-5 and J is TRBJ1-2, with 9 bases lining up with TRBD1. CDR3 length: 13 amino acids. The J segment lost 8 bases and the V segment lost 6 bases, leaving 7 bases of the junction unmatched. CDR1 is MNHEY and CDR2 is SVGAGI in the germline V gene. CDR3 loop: CASRDTGGRGYTF. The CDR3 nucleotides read TGTGCCAGCAGGGATACAGGGGGCCGGGGCTACACCTTC.

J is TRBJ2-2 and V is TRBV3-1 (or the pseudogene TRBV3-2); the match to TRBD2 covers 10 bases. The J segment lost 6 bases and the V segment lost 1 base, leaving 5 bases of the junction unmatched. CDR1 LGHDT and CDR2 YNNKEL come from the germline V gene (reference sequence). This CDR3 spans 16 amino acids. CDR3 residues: CASSQGSSGGAGELFF. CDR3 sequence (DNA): TGTGCCAGCAGCCAAGGCTCGAGCGGGGGGGCCGGGGAGCTGTTTTTT.

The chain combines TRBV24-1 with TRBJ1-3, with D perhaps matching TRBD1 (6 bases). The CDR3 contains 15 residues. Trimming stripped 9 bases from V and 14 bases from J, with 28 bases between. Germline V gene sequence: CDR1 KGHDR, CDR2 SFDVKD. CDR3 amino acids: CATHPDGGRLGRVYF. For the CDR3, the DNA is TGTGCCACCCACCCAGACGGGGGGCGCTTAGGGAGGGTATATTTT.

The CDR3 nucleotides read TGCGCCAGCAGCCTGGCTAGCGGGAGGGCCGGAGATACGCAGTATTTT. Amino acids: CASSLASGRAGDTQYF. This chain connects TRBV4-3 to TRBJ2-3, with 12 positions matching TRBD2. In germline, CDR1 is LGHNA, CDR2 YSLEER. Trimming cost V 4 bases and J 5 bases; bases outside gene matches: 7. The CDR3 sequence is 16 residues long.

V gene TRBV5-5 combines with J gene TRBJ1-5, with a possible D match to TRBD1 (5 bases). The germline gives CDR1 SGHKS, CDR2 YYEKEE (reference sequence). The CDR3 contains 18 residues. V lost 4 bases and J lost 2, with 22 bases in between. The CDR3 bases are TGTGCCAGCAGCGGGCAGGGACCTAGCGGGGGGGGCAATCAGCCCCAGCATTTT. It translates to CASSGQGPSGGGNQPQHF.

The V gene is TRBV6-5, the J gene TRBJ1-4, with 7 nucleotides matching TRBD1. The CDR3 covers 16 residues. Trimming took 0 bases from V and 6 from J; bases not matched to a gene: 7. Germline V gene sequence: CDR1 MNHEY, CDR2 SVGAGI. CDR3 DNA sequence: TGTGCCAGCAGTTACTCAGGGGGACAGACACATGAAAAACTGTTTTTT. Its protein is CASSYSGGQTHEKLFF.